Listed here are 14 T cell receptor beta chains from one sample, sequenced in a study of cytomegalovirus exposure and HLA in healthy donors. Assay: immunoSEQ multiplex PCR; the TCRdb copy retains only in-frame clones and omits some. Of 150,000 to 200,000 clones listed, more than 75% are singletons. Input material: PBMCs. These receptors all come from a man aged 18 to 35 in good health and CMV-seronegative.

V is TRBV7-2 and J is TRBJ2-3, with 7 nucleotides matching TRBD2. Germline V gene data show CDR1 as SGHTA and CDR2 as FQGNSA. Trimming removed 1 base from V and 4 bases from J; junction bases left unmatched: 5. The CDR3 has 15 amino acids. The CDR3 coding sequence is TGTGCCAGCAGCTTAGACCGGGGAGGGGCAGATACGCAGTATTTT. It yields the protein CASSLDRGGADTQYF.

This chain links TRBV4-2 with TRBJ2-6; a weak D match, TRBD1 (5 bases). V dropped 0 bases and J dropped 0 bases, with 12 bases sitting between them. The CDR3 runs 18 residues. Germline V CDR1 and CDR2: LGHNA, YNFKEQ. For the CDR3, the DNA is TGTGCCAGCAGCCAAGATCGACAGAAGGGCTCTGGGGCCAACGTCCTGACTTTC. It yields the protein CASSQDRQKGSGANVLTF.

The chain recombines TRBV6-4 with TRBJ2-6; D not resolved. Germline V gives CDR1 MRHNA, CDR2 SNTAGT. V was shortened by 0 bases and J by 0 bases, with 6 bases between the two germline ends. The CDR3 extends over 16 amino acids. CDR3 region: CASSDSEASGANVLTF. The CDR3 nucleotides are TGTGCCAGCAGTGACTCCGAGGCCTCTGGGGCCAACGTCCTGACTTTC.

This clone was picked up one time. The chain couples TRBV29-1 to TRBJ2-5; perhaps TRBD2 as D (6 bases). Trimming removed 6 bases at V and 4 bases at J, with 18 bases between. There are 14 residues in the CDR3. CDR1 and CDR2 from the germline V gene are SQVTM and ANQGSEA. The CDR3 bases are TGCAGCGTCCGACGGACTATCACCTCAGAGACCCAGTACTTC. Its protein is CSVRRTITSETQYF.

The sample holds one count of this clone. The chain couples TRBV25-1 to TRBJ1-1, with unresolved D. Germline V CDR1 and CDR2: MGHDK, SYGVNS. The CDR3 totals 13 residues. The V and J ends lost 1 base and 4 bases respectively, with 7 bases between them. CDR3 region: CASSESYITEAFF. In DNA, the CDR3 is TGTGCCAGCAGTGAATCCTATATCACTGAAGCTTTCTTT. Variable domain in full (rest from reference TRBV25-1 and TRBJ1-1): EADIYQTPRYLVIGTGKKITLECSQTMGHDKMYWYQQDPGMELHLIHYSYGVNSTEKGDLSSESTVSRIRTEHFPLTLESARPSHTSQYLCASSESYITEAFFGQGTRLTVV.

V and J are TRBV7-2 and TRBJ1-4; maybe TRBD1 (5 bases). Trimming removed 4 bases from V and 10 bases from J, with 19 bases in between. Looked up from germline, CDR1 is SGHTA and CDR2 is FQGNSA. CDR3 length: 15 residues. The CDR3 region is CASSWNRGTEGKLFF. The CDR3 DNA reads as TGTGCCAGCAGCTGGAACCGGGGGACTGAAGGAAAACTGTTTTTT.

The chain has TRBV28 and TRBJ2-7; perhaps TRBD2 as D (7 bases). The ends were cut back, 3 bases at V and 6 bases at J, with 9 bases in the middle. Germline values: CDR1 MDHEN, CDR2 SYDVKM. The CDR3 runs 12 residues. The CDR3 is CASSFRGAEQYF. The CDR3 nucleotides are TGTGCCAGCAGTTTTCGGGGGGCCGAGCAGTACTTC.

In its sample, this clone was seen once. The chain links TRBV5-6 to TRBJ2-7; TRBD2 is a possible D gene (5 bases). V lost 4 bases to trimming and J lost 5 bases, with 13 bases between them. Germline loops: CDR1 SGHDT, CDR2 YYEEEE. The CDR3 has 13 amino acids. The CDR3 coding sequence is TGTGCCAGCAGCCCCCAGGACGGGAACGAGCAGTACTTC. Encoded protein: CASSPQDGNEQYF.

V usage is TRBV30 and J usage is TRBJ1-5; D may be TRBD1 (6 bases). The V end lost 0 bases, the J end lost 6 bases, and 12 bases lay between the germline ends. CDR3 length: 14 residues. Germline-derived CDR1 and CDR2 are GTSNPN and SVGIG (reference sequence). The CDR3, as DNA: TGTGCCTGGAGTGTTTCAGGGGTCGGTCAGCCCCAGCATTTT. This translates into CAWSVSGVGQPQHF.

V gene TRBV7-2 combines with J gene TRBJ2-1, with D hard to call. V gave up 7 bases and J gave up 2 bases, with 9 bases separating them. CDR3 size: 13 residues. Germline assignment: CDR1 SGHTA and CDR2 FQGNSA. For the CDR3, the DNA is TGTGCCAGCATAAGAGAACCCTACAATGAGCAGTTCTTC. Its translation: CASIREPYNEQFF.

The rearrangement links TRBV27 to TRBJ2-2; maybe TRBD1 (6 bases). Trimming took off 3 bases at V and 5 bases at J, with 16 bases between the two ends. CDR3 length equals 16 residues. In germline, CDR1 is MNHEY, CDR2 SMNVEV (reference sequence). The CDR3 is CASSFSGTPGTGELFF. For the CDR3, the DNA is TGTGCCAGCAGTTTTTCCGGGACACCCGGAACCGGGGAGCTGTTTTTT.

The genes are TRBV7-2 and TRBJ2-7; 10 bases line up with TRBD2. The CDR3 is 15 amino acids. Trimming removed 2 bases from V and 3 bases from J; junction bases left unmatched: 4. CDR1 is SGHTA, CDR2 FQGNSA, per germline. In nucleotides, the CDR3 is TGTGCCAGCAGCTTAAGCGGGAGGGCCGACTACGAGCAGTACTTC. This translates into CASSLSGRADYEQYF.

The CDR3 DNA follows: TGTGCCAGCTCACTTTCAGGGTCCGGGGAGCTGTTTTTT. This gives the protein CASSLSGSGELFF. This chain joins TRBV18 and TRBJ2-2, with a tentative D call TRBD1 (5 bases). V was pared by 4 bases and J by 6 bases, with 9 bases between. CDR3 length: 13 residues. From germline, CDR1 is KGHSH and CDR2 LQKENI.

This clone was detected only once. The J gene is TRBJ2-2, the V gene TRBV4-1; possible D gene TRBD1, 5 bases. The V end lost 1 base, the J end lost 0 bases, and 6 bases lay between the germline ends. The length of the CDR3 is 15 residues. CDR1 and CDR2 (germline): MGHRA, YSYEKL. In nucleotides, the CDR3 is TGCGCCAGCAGCCAAGTGACAGCGAACACCGGGGAGCTGTTTTTT. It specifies CASSQVTANTGELFF.